These 32 T cell receptor beta chains originate from one sample sequenced in a study of T cells after yellow fever vaccination. TCRdb reprocessed the 5' RACE reads with MiXCR, giving one entry per CDR3 protein. The sample has 150,000 to 200,000 distinct CDR3 sequences, about 11% seen once. The material sequenced was CD8+ T cells sorted from PBMCs, taken 15 days after the yellow fever booster vaccination. The receptors here all came from a man between 18 and 29 years old who received the YFV17D yellow fever vaccine.

The rearrangement links TRBV20-1 to TRBJ2-5; no definite D call. V lost 1 base, J lost 2 bases, and 23 bases lay in between. The CDR3 runs to 18 residues. Germline V lookup: CDR1 DFQATT, CDR2 SNEGSKA (reference sequence). CDR3 loop: CSARAPILWAERQETQYF. Written as DNA, the CDR3 is TGCAGTGCTAGAGCGCCCATTTTGTGGGCGGAGAGACAAGAGACCCAGTACTTC.

The chain couples TRBV9 to TRBJ1-1; D uncertain. The CDR3 has 15 amino acids. From germline, CDR1 is SGDLS and CDR2 YYNGEE. V was cut by 0 bases and J by 5 bases, with 14 bases left in between. Written as DNA, the CDR3 is TGTGCCAGCAGCGTAGGGGCGGTGTCGGCTACTGAAGCTTTCTTT. Amino acid sequence: CASSVGAVSATEAFF.

In its sample, this clonotype was seen a few times. This sequence joins TRBV4-1 and TRBJ2-3; TRBD1 might be the D (5 bases). Trimming removed 6 bases from V and 10 bases from J, with 11 bases in between. Germline CDR1 MGHRA, CDR2 YSYEKL. This CDR3 has 11 amino acids. CDR3 residues: CASRDTTAQYF. DNA for the CDR3: TGCGCCAGCAGGGACACCACGGCGCAGTATTTT.

The chain is built from TRBV6-5 and TRBJ1-2; D might be TRBD1 (6 bases). Trimming pared 1 base from V and 3 bases from J, leaving 9 bases between. The CDR3 contains 14 residues. CDR1 is MNHEY, CDR2 SVGAGI, per germline. The CDR3 reads CASSYWGPDYGYTF. DNA of the CDR3: TGTGCCAGCAGTTACTGGGGGCCTGACTATGGCTACACCTTC.

This clonotype was counted ten times or more. The rearrangement joins TRBV9 to TRBJ2-7, with D uncertain. Germline CDR1 reads SGDLS; CDR2 reads YYNGEE. This CDR3 contains 11 residues. Trimming removed 4 bases from V and 5 bases from J, with 7 bases in between. CDR3 in DNA: TGTGCCAGCAGCTTGGGCGACGAGCAGTACTTC. It yields the protein CASSLGDEQYF.

This clonotype was detected ten times or more. This chain connects TRBV12-3 or TRBV12-4 to TRBJ1-3, with D hard to call. This CDR3 is built from 12 residues. V lost 6 bases to trimming and J lost 1 base, with 4 bases between them. CDR3 sequence: CASSLSGNTIYF. CDR3 nucleotides: TGTGCCAGCAGCCTGTCTGGAAACACCATATATTTT.

V and J are TRBV25-1 and TRBJ1-2, with unresolved D. This CDR3 has 12 residues. Trimming stripped 1 base from V and 6 bases from J, with 6 bases between. The V gene's germline CDR1 is MGHDK and CDR2 SYGVNS. This CDR3 reads CASSEWYHGYTF. Written as DNA, the CDR3 is TGTGCCAGCAGTGAATGGTACCATGGCTACACCTTC.

This clonotype was observed a handful of times. The chain is built from TRBV6-2 or TRBV6-3 and TRBJ1-1; D unresolved. Germline CDR1 reads MNHEY; CDR2 reads SVGEGT. The length of the CDR3 is 15 residues. Trimming cost V 0 bases and J 0 bases, with 8 bases left between them. Here the CDR3 reads CASSYSFGLNTEAFF. In DNA form, the CDR3 reads TGTGCCAGCAGTTACTCGTTCGGCCTGAACACTGAAGCTTTCTTT.

This clonotype was seen a few times. V is TRBV12-3 or TRBV12-4 and J is TRBJ1-1; 12 nucleotides align to TRBD1. The CDR3 totals 13 residues. The J segment lost 12 bases and the V segment lost 6 bases, leaving 8 bases of the junction unmatched. CDR3 coding DNA: TGTGCCAGCAGCCCGGGACAGGGGGCTGGGACTTTCTTT. Amino acid sequence: CASSPGQGAGTFF.

The chain carries TRBV28 and TRBJ2-3; 7 positions agree with TRBD2. The CDR3 is made up of 17 amino acids. Unmatched junction bases numbered 10, after V lost 4 bases and J lost 0 bases. Germline V gene sequence: CDR1 MDHEN, CDR2 SYDVKM. The CDR3 spells CASSSPGRGRSTDTQYF. The DNA of the CDR3 is TGTGCCAGCAGTTCACCTGGGCGGGGGAGGAGCACAGATACGCAGTATTTT.

This clonotype was seen ten or more times. The J gene is TRBJ2-5, the V gene TRBV7-9; 9 bases align to TRBD1. The CDR3 covers 14 residues. Trimming at V came to 6 bases and at J to 5 bases, leaving 7 bases not matched to a gene. CDR1 SEHNR and CDR2 FQNEAQ come from the germline V gene (reference sequence). The CDR3: CASRTGGVHETQYF. Here the CDR3 DNA reads TGTGCCAGCAGGACAGGGGGTGTTCATGAGACCCAGTACTTC.

This clonotype appeared many times. This chain links TRBV4-3 with TRBJ2-1, with TRBD1 matching 11 bases. This CDR3 has 15 residues. Germline lookup yields CDR1 LGHNA and CDR2 YSLEER. Germline trimming cut 4 bases from V and 7 bases from J; bases unmatched to any gene: 6. CDR3: CASSRGQGAFNEQFF. DNA of the CDR3: TGCGCCAGCAGCCGAGGACAGGGGGCGTTTAATGAGCAGTTCTTC.

The V and J genes are TRBV20-1 and TRBJ2-7, with D maybe TRBD2 (6 bases). V was trimmed by 0 bases and J by 2 bases, leaving 11 bases between them. This CDR3 region has 14 residues. In germline, CDR1 is DFQATT, CDR2 SNEGSKA (reference sequence). Here the CDR3 reads CSARDQRGTYEQYF. In DNA form, the CDR3 reads TGCAGTGCTAGAGATCAACGGGGGACCTACGAGCAGTACTTC.

V is TRBV14 and J is TRBJ1-4, with D unclear. With 1 base removed from V and 5 bases from J, the gap between germline ends came to 8 bases. The CDR3 spans 14 residues. Germline lookup yields CDR1 SGHDN and CDR2 FVKESK. The CDR3 sequence is CASSQGIWNEKLFF. The CDR3 nucleotides are TGTGCCAGCAGCCAAGGGATCTGGAATGAAAAACTGTTTTTT. The full variable domain, in which reference TRBV14 and TRBJ1-4 provide the parts outside the CDR3, is EAGVTQFPSHSVIEKGQTVTLRCDPISGHDNLYWYRRVMGKEIKFLLHFVKESKQDESGMPNNRFLAERTGGTYSTLKVQPAELEDSGVYFCASSQGIWNEKLFFGSGTQLSVL.

This clonotype has more than one count but fewer than ten. V and J are TRBV4-1 and TRBJ2-7; possible D gene TRBD1, 6 bases. Trimming removed 4 bases at V and 0 bases at J, with 16 bases between. Germline CDR1 is MGHRA and CDR2 is YSYEKL. The CDR3 spans 16 residues. CDR3 sequence reads: CASSPRALDSSYEQYF. CDR3 nucleotides: TGCGCCAGCAGCCCCAGAGCCCTGGACAGCTCCTACGAGCAGTACTTC.

This clonotype has just a few counts. The V and J genes are TRBV7-9 and TRBJ1-1; possibly TRBD1 for D (6 bases). Germline CDR1 is SEHNR and CDR2 is FQNEAQ (reference sequence). V was trimmed by 4 bases and J by 4 bases, leaving 13 bases between them. CDR3 length: 14 amino acids. The CDR3: CASSSTGRATEAFF. The CDR3 DNA reads as TGTGCCAGCAGCTCAACAGGGAGAGCCACTGAAGCTTTCTTT.

This clonotype has a handful of counts. This rearrangement joins TRBV20-1 to TRBJ1-4; 7 bases match TRBD1. There are 14 residues in the CDR3. Germline assignment: CDR1 DFQATT and CDR2 SNEGSKA (reference sequence). After removal of 3 bases from V and 6 bases from J, the junction contained 7 bases not matched to a gene. The CDR3 DNA is TGCAGTGCTAGGTGGACAGGTTTCGATGAAAAACTGTTTTTT. It yields the protein CSARWTGFDEKLFF.

This clonotype was seen only a few times. V usage is TRBV5-1 and J usage is TRBJ1-1; 8 bases are a match to TRBD1. CDR3 length: 16 residues. The germline V gene has CDR1 SGHRS and CDR2 YFSETQ. Trimming at V came to 4 bases and at J to 0 bases, leaving 8 bases not matched to a gene. The CDR3 reads CASSLTQGAVNTEAFF. The CDR3 DNA follows: TGCGCCAGCAGCCTGACCCAGGGGGCGGTGAACACTGAAGCTTTCTTT.

The chain joins TRBV12-3 or TRBV12-4 to TRBJ2-7, with a weak D call TRBD2 (6 bases). Trimming cost V 5 bases and J 0 bases, with 17 bases left between them. This CDR3 is 16 amino acids long. The CDR3 reads CASSQDARDFSYEQYF. The CDR3 DNA is TGTGCCAGCAGTCAAGACGCCCGGGACTTCTCCTACGAGCAGTACTTC.

This clonotype was found a few times. The chain joins TRBV6-6 to TRBJ2-1; a possible D gene is TRBD1 (5 bases). This CDR3 is built from 13 residues. V lost 6 bases and J 4 bases, leaving 10 bases between the germline ends. Germline assignment: CDR1 MNHNY and CDR2 SVGAGI (reference sequence). The CDR3 DNA reads as TGTGCCAGCAGCTCGACAGATTACAATGAGCAGTTCTTC. It is translated as CASSSTDYNEQFF.

This clonotype was recorded a few times. The chain employs TRBV12-3 or TRBV12-4 and TRBJ2-1; D is ambiguous. This CDR3 comprises 12 residues. The V end was cut by 4 bases, the J end by 6 bases, with 7 bases between. The CDR3 nucleotides read TGTGCCAGCAGTTCAGCAGGCAATGAGCAGTTCTTC. Encoded protein: CASSSAGNEQFF.

This sequence joins TRBV27 and TRBJ1-2, with 9 positions matching TRBD1. The CDR3 consists of 15 residues. The trim removed 4 bases at V and 1 base at J, leaving 4 bases unmatched. In germline, CDR1 is MNHEY, CDR2 SMNVEV (reference sequence). The CDR3 DNA reads as TGTGCCAGCAGTTCGACAGGGGGACATAACTATGGCTACACCTTC. This encodes CASSSTGGHNYGYTF.

This clonotype has more than one count but fewer than ten. The V gene is TRBV27, the J gene TRBJ2-3, with 8 positions matching TRBD2. CDR1 and CDR2 from the germline V gene are MNHEY and SMNVEV (reference sequence). After removal of 6 bases from V and 2 bases from J, the junction contained 10 bases not matched to a gene. The length of the CDR3 is 16 residues. The CDR3 nucleotides are TGTGCCAGCAGCCTAGCTAGCGGGCTAGACACAGATACGCAGTATTTT. It encodes CASSLASGLDTDTQYF.

This chain uses TRBV9 with TRBJ2-3; D possibly corresponds to TRBD2 (5 bases). This CDR3 spans 15 amino acids. V was pared by 1 base and J by 2 bases, with 11 bases between. From germline, CDR1 is SGDLS and CDR2 YYNGEE. The chain's CDR3 is CASSVNGDSTDTQYF. As DNA, the CDR3 is TGTGCCAGCAGCGTAAACGGGGATTCCACAGATACGCAGTATTTT.

The sample holds a few counts of this clonotype. This sequence joins TRBV6-1 and TRBJ1-1, with no clear D. This CDR3 is built from 14 residues. Trimming took 6 bases from V and 6 from J, leaving 17 bases between them. Germline V lookup: CDR1 MNHNS, CDR2 SASEGT. CDR3 in DNA: TGTGCCAGCAGATGGGAGGAGCTGGCTGCTGAAGCTTTCTTT. Translation gives CASRWEELAAEAFF.

This clonotype was observed a handful of times. The chain combines TRBV4-1 with TRBJ2-5; D ambiguous. The ends were cut back, 1 base at V and 2 bases at J, with 14 bases in the middle. Looked up from germline, CDR1 is MGHRA and CDR2 is YSYEKL. The CDR3 has 16 amino acids. CDR3 protein: CASSQGDLLTQETQYF. The DNA for the CDR3 is TGCGCCAGCAGCCAAGGCGATTTGCTGACTCAAGAGACCCAGTACTTC.

This chain connects TRBV6-2 or TRBV6-3 to TRBJ2-3, with D unresolved. Germline CDR1 reads MNHEY; CDR2 reads SVGEGT. The CDR3 covers 15 residues. Trimming took 3 bases from V and 2 from J, leaving 12 bases between them. The CDR3 here is CASSYFETITDTQYF. The CDR3 DNA is TGTGCCAGCAGTTATTTTGAGACGATCACAGATACGCAGTATTTT.

The V call is TRBV12-3 or TRBV12-4, the J call TRBJ1-5, with D maybe TRBD1 (6 bases). V shed 6 bases and J shed 6 bases, with 24 bases lying between them. There are 17 residues in the CDR3. CDR3 DNA sequence: TGTGCCAGCAGCTCATTTTGGGCCGTGGGGGCTAGTCAGCCCCAGCATTTT. Amino acid sequence: CASSSFWAVGASQPQHF.

This clonotype showed up just a few times. V usage is TRBV7-9 and J usage is TRBJ2-3; possible D gene TRBD1, 6 bases. Germline CDR1 SEHNR, CDR2 FQNEAQ (reference sequence). The CDR3 has 17 amino acids. V was shortened by 3 bases and J by 2 bases, with 18 bases between the two germline ends. This chain's CDR3 is CASSFPSTGIDTDTQYF. CDR3 DNA sequence: TGTGCCAGCAGCTTCCCCTCCACAGGGATCGACACAGATACGCAGTATTTT.

This clonotype showed up many times. The chain uses TRBV25-1 and TRBJ2-3, with D tentatively TRBD2 (5 bases). This CDR3 spans 15 amino acids. The germline gives CDR1 MGHDK, CDR2 SYGVNS. The V and J ends lost 6 bases and 5 bases respectively, with 18 bases between them. The CDR3 DNA sequence: TGTGCCAGCAGCCAACAACCCAGCGGTGAAGATACGCAGTATTTT. Translated, it gives CASSQQPSGEDTQYF.

This CDR3 is CASSQLRGQGAPYEKLFF. Here the CDR3 DNA reads TGTGCCAGCAGCCAACTTCGGGGACAGGGGGCGCCGTATGAAAAACTGTTTTTT. The J gene is TRBJ1-4, the V gene TRBV4-2; 12 bases are a match to TRBD1. After removal of 2 bases from V and 6 bases from J, the junction contained 10 bases not matched to a gene. From germline, CDR1 is LGHNA and CDR2 YNFKEQ. The CDR3 is 18 residues long.

For the CDR3, the DNA is TGTGCCAGCAGCTCCGGGACAGACTACAATGAGCAGTTCTTC. Protein: CASSSGTDYNEQFF. This rearrangement joins TRBV5-5 to TRBJ2-1, with TRBD1 matching 7 bases. This CDR3 comprises 14 residues. With 3 bases clipped from V and 3 bases from J, the junction kept 3 bases outside the gene matches. CDR1 is SGHKS, CDR2 YYEKEE, per germline (reference sequence).